The T cell receptor (beta chain) described here comes from a study of beta chain features in type 1 diabetes. This clone has a handful of counts. Antigen unknown. In all sorted populations, purity surpassed 95%. Isolated RNA was reverse transcribed in full, so expressed TCRB transcripts were sequenced. Generated by immunoSEQ multiplex PCR, the TCRdb table keeps only in-frame clones and is missing some. The data show about 150,000 clones, around 8% seen once. Study conclusions and caveats: Researchers report that Type 1 diabetes patients had moderately but significantly shorter TCRB CDR3s across all four CD4+ subsets.

This receptor was obtained from a woman in her forties with type 1 diabetes. The material sequenced was central memory CD4+ T cells from blood.

The CDR3: CAWSGSLGSTDTQYF. CDR3 bases: TGTGCCTGGAGTGGATCTCTAGGAAGCACAGATACGCAGTATTTT. The chain uses TRBV30 and TRBJ2-3, with D uncertain. Trimming took 1 base from V and 0 from J, leaving 11 bases between them. The length of the CDR3 is 15 residues. Looked up from germline, CDR1 is GTSNPN and CDR2 is SVGIG (reference sequence).